This T cell receptor beta chain came from a study of PD-L1 blockade in urothelial cancer. The CDR3 covers 15 residues. Trimming removed 6 bases at V and 0 bases at J, with 12 bases between. CDR1 is LNHDA and CDR2 is SQIVND in the germline V gene (reference sequence). TCRdb's copy holds only in-frame clones and misses some; the assay was immunoSEQ multiplex PCR. Here the sample spans under 130,000 clones, about 85% being singletons. The clonotype was recovered from a man aged 50-59 years with urothelial cancer. Specimen: PBMCs, collected around atezolizumab (anti-PD-L1) treatment. The chain recombines TRBV19 with TRBJ1-5; D is unresolved. The CDR3 sequence: CASRGGIHSNQPQHF. Written as DNA, the CDR3 is TGTGCCAGTAGGGGAGGGATACATAGCAATCAGCCCCAGCATTTT.